This T cell receptor beta chain was recovered during a study of blood T cell repertoires in COVID-19. About the study: Material from acute and convalescent COVID-19 was sourced from the United States, Italy and Spain. T cells, B-cell-depleted T cells, or PBMCs supplied cDNA or gDNA.

The data were produced by immunoSEQ multiplex PCR, yet TCRdb's version contains in-frame clones alone and is incomplete. This repertoire shows about 200,000 clones, 75% to 90% found once; its top ten account for more than 4%. V lost 4 bases and J 6 bases, leaving 18 bases between the germline ends. CDR3 length: 15 residues. Germline lookup yields CDR1 MDHEN and CDR2 SYDVKM. Individuals in the exposed group had encountered a COVID-19 case within 2 weeks preceding study entry. The rearrangement links TRBV28 to TRBJ1-1; TRBD1 is a possible D gene (5 bases). Sequencing input: PBMCs or T cells enriched from blood (not recorded which). This clonotype was sampled from a woman in her twenties or thirties who had been exposed to COVID-19. The CDR3 here is CASSYNRDFTAEAFF. CDR3 in DNA: TGTGCCAGCAGTTATAATCGGGACTTTACCGCTGAAGCTTTCTTT. The whole variable domain, remainder taken from reference TRBV28 and TRBJ1-1, is DVKVTQSSRYLVKRTGEKVFLECVQDMDHENMFWYRQDPGLGLRLIYFSYDVKMKEKGDIPEGYSVSREKKERFSLILESASTNQTSMYLCASSYNRDFTAEAFFGQGTRLTVV.